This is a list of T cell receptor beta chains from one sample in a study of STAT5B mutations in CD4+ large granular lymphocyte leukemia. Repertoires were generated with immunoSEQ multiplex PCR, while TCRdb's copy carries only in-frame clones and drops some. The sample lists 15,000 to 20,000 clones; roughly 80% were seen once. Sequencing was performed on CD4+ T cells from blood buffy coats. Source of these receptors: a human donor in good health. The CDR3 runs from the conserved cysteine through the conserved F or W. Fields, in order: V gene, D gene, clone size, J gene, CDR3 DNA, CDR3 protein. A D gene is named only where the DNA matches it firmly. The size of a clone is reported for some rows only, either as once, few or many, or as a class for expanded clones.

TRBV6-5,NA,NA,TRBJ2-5,TGTGCCAGCAGACCCCCTGGGAAGGAGACCCAGTACTTC,CASRPPGKETQYF
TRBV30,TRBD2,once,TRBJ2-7,TGTGCCTGGAGTCGCCGACTAGCGGGAGCCGGCTCCTACGAGCAGTACTTC,CAWSRRLAGAGSYEQYF
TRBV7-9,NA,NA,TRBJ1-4,TGTGCCAGCAGCCGGGTGGCAGGGAATGAAAAACTGTTTTTT,CASSRVAGNEKLFF
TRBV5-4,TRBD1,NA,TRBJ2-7,TGTGCCAGCAGCTCCGGGACAGGGATATACGAGCAGTACTTC,CASSSGTGIYEQYF
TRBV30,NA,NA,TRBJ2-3,TGTGCCCGTGCGACAGCAAAAGCAGATACGCAGTATTTT,CARATAKADTQYF
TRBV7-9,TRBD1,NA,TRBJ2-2,TGTGCCAGCAAGACTTGGGACAGGGATCCCGGGGAGCTGTTTTTT,CASKTWDRDPGELFF
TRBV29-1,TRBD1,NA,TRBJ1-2,TGCAGCGTTGAAGGCAATCAAGTGACAGGGATTTCTGGCTACACCTTC,CSVEGNQVTGISGYTF
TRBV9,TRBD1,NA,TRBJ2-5,TGTGCCAGTACCCGAACAGGGGGCGATTGGGAGACCCAGTACTTC,CASTRTGGDWETQYF
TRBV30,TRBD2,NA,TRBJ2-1,TGTGCCTGGAGTCTCGAGGGCGGGAGGATGAATGAGCAGTTCTTC,CAWSLEGGRMNEQFF
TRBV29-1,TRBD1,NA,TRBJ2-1,TGCAGCGCAATACCGGGACAGGGTAAGAATGAGCAGTTCTTC,CSAIPGQGKNEQFF
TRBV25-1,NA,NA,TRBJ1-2,TGTGCCAGCAGTCCCCGCCGAAGTGACGGCGACTATGGCTACACCTTC,CASSPRRSDGDYGYTF
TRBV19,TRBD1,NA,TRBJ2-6,TGTGCCAGTACCCCACAGGGGGCTGGGGCCAACGTCCTGACTTTC,CASTPQGAGANVLTF
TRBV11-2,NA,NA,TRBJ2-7,TGTGCCAGCAGCCCAGGGACACCCGCCTACGAGCAGTACTTC,CASSPGTPAYEQYF
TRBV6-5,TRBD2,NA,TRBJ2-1,TGTGCCAGCAGTTCGGGACTAGCGTCGTCTGGTGAGCAGTTCTTC,CASSSGLASSGEQFF
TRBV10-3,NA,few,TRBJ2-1,TGTGCCATCAGTGAGTCTGGGGTTAATGAGCAGTTCTTC,CAISESGVNEQFF
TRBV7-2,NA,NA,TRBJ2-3,TGTGCCAGCAGCTTAGCGCGGTTAGGTGGTACGCAGTATTTT,CASSLARLGGTQYF
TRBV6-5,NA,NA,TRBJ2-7,TGTGCCAGCAGCAGTAACTCCTACGAGCAGTACTTC,CASSSNSYEQYF
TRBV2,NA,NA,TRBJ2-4,TGTGCCAGCAGTCGAAACCAGGGAGCCAAAAACATTCAGTACTTC,CASSRNQGAKNIQYF
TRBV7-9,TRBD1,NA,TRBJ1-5,TGTGCCAGCAGCACCGGGACAGGAGGCAGGCAGCCCCAGCATTTT,CASSTGTGGRQPQHF
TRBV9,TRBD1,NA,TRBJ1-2,TGTGCCAGCAGCGACGGGACAGTCACTATGTATGGCTACACCTTC,CASSDGTVTMYGYTF
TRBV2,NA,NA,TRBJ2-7,TGTGCCAGCTTGGGCGCCTACGAGCAGTACTTC,CASLGAYEQYF
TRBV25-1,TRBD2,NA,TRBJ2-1,TGTGCCAGCAAGGTGGGCGGGAGCTCCTACAATGAGCAGTTCTTC,CASKVGGSSYNEQFF
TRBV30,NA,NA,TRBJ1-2,TGTGCCTGGAGTGTAATCGAAGACGGCGGCTACACCTTC,CAWSVIEDGGYTF
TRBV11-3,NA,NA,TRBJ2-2,TGTGCCAGCAGCTTACGGGGCGGGACGAACACCGGGGAGCTGTTTTTT,CASSLRGGTNTGELFF